The T cell receptor beta chain described here comes from a study of cytotoxic CD8 clonotypes in ibrutinib-treated CLL. Study-wide points: Increased clonality at ibrutinib response gave way to a return toward baseline at progression.

Using immunoSEQ multiplex PCR, the repertoire was profiled, and TCRdb retains in-frame clones only, with some absent. Of around 97,000 clones in the sample, approximately 78% are singletons; the top ten hold approximately 30%. The CDR3 is 13 residues long. Trimming took 5 bases from V and 5 from J; bases not matched to a gene: 5. Germline V CDR1 and CDR2: SGHNT, YENEEA. In this sample, this clone turned up many times. Its antigen remains unidentified. This clonotype originated in a human donor with chronic lymphocytic leukemia. This sample comprised PBMCs, obtained after 12 months of ibrutinib treatment. This chain connects TRBV11-3 to TRBJ2-7; TRBD1 aligns across 8 bases. The CDR3 is CASSKWTGNEQYF. The CDR3 nucleotides are TGTGCCAGCAGCAAGTGGACAGGGAACGAGCAGTACTTC. Variable domain in full (rest from reference TRBV11-3 and TRBJ2-7): EAGVVQSPRYKIIEKKQPVAFWCNPISGHNTLYWYLQNLGQGPELLIRYENEEAVDDSQLPKDRFSAERLKGVDSTLKIQPAELGDSAVYLCASSKWTGNEQYFGPGTRLTVT.